This T cell receptor beta chain came from a study of tumor and adjacent non-tumor tissue in lung cancer. The wider study: The cohort had roughly 11 adenocarcinoma, a couple of squamous cell and 1 small cell patients. Findings of the study overall: Tumor TCR diversity, when higher, was linked to shorter survival. Tumor tissue had significantly higher TCR diversity than normal lung.

This sample's RNA came from whole unsorted tissue. More than 3 cm separated this lung sample from the edge of the tumor. Newly diagnosed lung cancer patients had thoracic surgery in China, August–late 2014, without prior chemotherapy. The germline V gene encodes CDR1 MNHNY and CDR2 SVGAGI (reference sequence). V dropped 9 bases and J dropped 5 bases, with 13 bases sitting between them. This CDR3 is 13 amino acids long. This clonotype was picked up many times. Its antigen is unknown. The library came from three nested PCR rounds adapted from ARM-PCR protocols. One entry per CDR3 protein, called by TCRdb with MiXCR from the multiplex PCR reads. The sample lists some 47,000 distinct CDR3 sequences, approximately 59% seen once, with 15% to 20% in the top ten.

The clonotype was recovered from a woman aged 40 to 50 with non-small cell lung cancer. The chain links TRBV6-6 to TRBJ1-4; unclear D gene. Material for sequencing was distant non-tumor lung tissue. As DNA, the CDR3 is TGTGCCAGTGGTCGCAAGATGAATGAAAAACTGTTTTTT. This sequence encodes CASGRKMNEKLFF.